A single sample gave rise to the 19 T cell receptor beta chains below, sequenced in a study of T cells after yellow fever vaccination. TCRdb passed the 5' RACE reads through MiXCR, listing each CDR3 protein once. This sample yields almost 600,000 distinct CDR3 sequences, of which roughly 13% are seen a single time; more than 13% belongs to the top ten. This sample comprised PBMCs, obtained on the day of the yellow fever booster vaccination. The receptors here all came from a man aged 25-45 years who received the YFV17D yellow fever vaccine.

This clonotype was counted only a few times. The CDR3 sequence is CASSEGPVYGYTF. The CDR3 bases are TGTGCCAGCAGTGAAGGGCCAGTCTATGGCTACACCTTC. The chain recombines TRBV25-1 with TRBJ1-2, with D unclear. CDR3 length: 13 amino acids. Germline assignment: CDR1 MGHDK and CDR2 SYGVNS. Trimming pared 2 bases from V and 4 bases from J, leaving 8 bases between.

A few counts support this clonotype. V is TRBV20-1 and J is TRBJ2-1; D remains unclear. The ends were cut back, 3 bases at V and 0 bases at J, with 9 bases in the middle. The CDR3 runs to 14 residues. The germline gives CDR1 DFQATT, CDR2 SNEGSKA (reference sequence). The CDR3, as DNA: TGCAGTGCTAGGCCCGGAAGCTCCTACAATGAGCAGTTCTTC. Amino acids: CSARPGSSYNEQFF.

The chain uses TRBV28 and TRBJ2-3; D is unresolved. CDR1 is MDHEN and CDR2 is SYDVKM in the germline V gene. Between the trimmed V and J ends, which lost 6 bases and 5 bases, there was a span of 6 bases. This CDR3 region has 11 residues. CDR3 sequence: CASSSIDTQYF. DNA for the CDR3: TGTGCCAGCAGCTCGATAGATACGCAGTATTTT.

The chain uses TRBV10-3 and TRBJ2-2; TRBD1 matches 8 bases. This CDR3 has 18 residues. V was pared by 6 bases and J by 2 bases, with 14 bases of the junction left unmatched. Germline V gene lookup returns CDR1 ENHRY and CDR2 SYGVKD. The CDR3 DNA reads as TGTGCCATCAGCCGACCAAAGAAGACAGGGGATAACACCGGGGAGCTGTTTTTT. Amino acids: CAISRPKKTGDNTGELFF.

V gene TRBV5-4 combines with J gene TRBJ2-7, with TRBD1 as a possible D gene (6 bases). The CDR3 is 17 residues long. CDR1 is SGHNT and CDR2 is YYREEE in the germline V gene (reference sequence). The germline V and J ends were trimmed by 4 bases and 5 bases, with 25 bases remaining between them. CDR3 bases: TGTGCCAGCAGCCCACCCCCACAGGGCCCCCCTGGGAACGAGCAGTACTTC. Amino acid sequence: CASSPPPQGPPGNEQYF.

The sample holds one count of this clonotype. The genes are TRBV27 and TRBJ2-3, with TRBD2 as a possible D gene (5 bases). V lost 5 bases to trimming and J lost 1 base, with 13 bases between them. Germline CDR1 and CDR2: MNHEY and SMNVEV (reference sequence). This CDR3 has 15 amino acids. This CDR3 reads CASSIRESGTDTQYF. The CDR3 region has the DNA TGTGCCAGCAGTATCCGGGAAAGTGGCACAGATACGCAGTATTTT.

The chain carries TRBV4-3 and TRBJ2-2; D is unclear. V was shortened by 7 bases and J by 1 base, with 10 bases between the two germline ends. The germline gives CDR1 LGHNA, CDR2 YSLEER. The CDR3 spans 14 residues. As DNA, the CDR3 is TGCGCCAGCACCCCGTGGCAGAACACCGGGGAGCTGTTTTTT. As protein: CASTPWQNTGELFF.

The chain joins TRBV29-1 to TRBJ2-7; TRBD1 aligns across 8 bases. The CDR3 extends over 14 amino acids. In germline, CDR1 is SQVTM, CDR2 ANQGSEA. The ends lost 7 bases at V and 4 bases at J; junction bases unmatched: 12. The CDR3 DNA sequence: TGCAGCGCCCAAGGGCAGGGGGCGCGGTACGAGCAGTACTTC. Its protein is CSAQGQGARYEQYF.

This chain connects TRBV7-8 to TRBJ2-7, with D uncertain. The CDR3 is 14 amino acids. Trimming removed 3 bases from V and 5 bases from J, with 14 bases in between. Germline CDR1 is SGHVS and CDR2 is FQNEAQ. The CDR3 bases are TGTGCCAGCAGCTTGGGCTCGATTGTCGACGAGCAGTACTTC. Translation: CASSLGSIVDEQYF.

This clonotype was detected a few times. The chain combines TRBV15 with TRBJ2-7; D is unclear. This CDR3 is 14 amino acids long. Trimming left V 0 bases short and J 2 bases short, with 8 bases between. Germline lookup yields CDR1 LNHNV and CDR2 YYDKDF (reference sequence). The CDR3 region is CATSRDTGPYEQYF. The CDR3 DNA reads as TGTGCCACCAGCAGAGACACCGGGCCCTACGAGCAGTACTTC.

The V call is TRBV3-1, the J call TRBJ1-1; possibly TRBD1 for D (5 bases). Trimming took off 1 base at V and 4 bases at J, with 10 bases between the two ends. The length of the CDR3 is 14 residues. The germline gives CDR1 LGHDT, CDR2 YNNKEL (reference sequence). The CDR3 DNA is TGTGCCAGCAGCCAAGTAGAGGGGACCACTGAAGCTTTCTTT. Protein sequence: CASSQVEGTTEAFF.

This clonotype was observed at least ten times. The rearrangement links TRBV20-1 to TRBJ2-5; 7 bases agree with TRBD1. This CDR3 is 13 amino acids long. Germline values: CDR1 DFQATT, CDR2 SNEGSKA (reference sequence). The V segment lost 4 bases and the J segment 5 bases; nucleotides outside the gene matches: 7. The DNA for the CDR3 is TGCAGTGCTAAGACAGGGATACTGGAGACCCAGTACTTC. Amino acids: CSAKTGILETQYF.

The V gene is TRBV12-5, the J gene TRBJ2-5, with D perhaps matching TRBD2 (6 bases). The V and J ends lost 0 bases and 4 bases respectively, with 12 bases between them. The CDR3 runs 15 residues. Germline V CDR1 and CDR2: LGHNT, FRNRAP. This CDR3 is CASGLVLAGLETQYF. CDR3 DNA: TGTGCTAGTGGTTTGGTACTGGCGGGGCTAGAGACCCAGTACTTC.

This clonotype appeared a few times. The rearrangement joins TRBV20-1 to TRBJ2-7, with 8 positions matching TRBD2. Trimming took 3 bases from V and 7 from J; bases not matched to a gene: 14. From germline, CDR1 is DFQATT and CDR2 SNEGSKA (reference sequence). This CDR3 region has 15 residues. The CDR3 region has the DNA TGCAGTGCTAGTTTTACTAGCGGCCTCCTGGGAGAGCAGTACTTC. This sequence encodes CSASFTSGLLGEQYF.

This clonotype was seen a few times. This rearrangement joins TRBV12-3 or TRBV12-4 to TRBJ2-7; 7 bases line up with TRBD1. This CDR3 is built from 14 residues. Losses at the gene ends were 3 bases for V and 3 bases for J; bases not matched to a gene: 5. The CDR3 is CASSFKQGIYEQYF. For the CDR3, the DNA is TGTGCCAGCAGTTTTAAACAGGGGATCTACGAGCAGTACTTC.

The gene calls are TRBV4-2 and TRBJ2-7; TRBD2 matches 13 bases. The CDR3 is made up of 16 amino acids. Looked up from germline, CDR1 is LGHNA and CDR2 is YNFKEQ. V was clipped by 4 bases and J by 7 bases; unmatched bases: 10. CDR3 sequence reads: CASSPHGTSGTGEQYF. In nucleotides, the CDR3 is TGTGCCAGCAGCCCACATGGGACTAGCGGGACCGGAGAGCAGTACTTC.

The rearrangement joins TRBV7-2 to TRBJ1-2, with D tentatively TRBD1 (6 bases). CDR3 length: 14 amino acids. V lost 6 bases, J lost 4 bases, and 15 bases lay in between. The germline gives CDR1 SGHTA, CDR2 FQGNSA. In DNA form, the CDR3 reads TGTGCCAGCAGGGGTATCGGCAGGGGCTATGGCTACACCTTC. Residues: CASRGIGRGYGYTF. Full variable domain (remainder filled in from reference TRBV7-2 and TRBJ1-2): GAGVSQSPSNKVTEKGKDVELRCDPISGHTALYWYRQSLGQGLEFLIYFQGNSAPDKSGLPSDRFSAERTGGSVSTLTIQRTQQEDSAVYLCASRGIGRGYGYTFGSGTRLTVV.

The chain has TRBV4-3 and TRBJ1-1; 10 nucleotides line up with TRBD1. The CDR3 covers 15 residues. Germline trimming cut 4 bases from V and 1 base from J; bases unmatched to any gene: 3. Germline CDR1 reads LGHNA; CDR2 reads YSLEER. CDR3 residues: CASSRGTGENTEAFF. The CDR3 bases are TGCGCCAGCAGCCGAGGGACAGGGGAGAACACTGAAGCTTTCTTT.

This clonotype was found a few times. The rearrangement links TRBV29-1 to TRBJ2-1; 10 positions match TRBD2. This CDR3 region has 13 residues. V shed 7 bases and J 5 bases; nucleotides not matched to a gene: 5. From germline, CDR1 is SQVTM and CDR2 ANQGSEA. The chain's CDR3 is CSAGLARNNEQFF. In DNA, the CDR3 is TGCAGCGCGGGACTAGCGAGAAACAATGAGCAGTTCTTC.